The 27 T cell receptor beta chains listed next were all sequenced from one sample in a study of cytomegalovirus exposure and HLA in healthy donors. Both 60 Vbeta primers and 13 Jbeta primers went into the PCR. Some clones are missing from TCRdb's copy, which holds only in-frame ones; the method was immunoSEQ multiplex PCR. The table shows over 150,000 clones, with almost 85% occurring only once. Source material: PBMCs. These receptors were taken from a boy aged 2 to 10 in good health and CMV-seronegative.

The rearrangement joins TRBV27 to TRBJ2-5; possible D gene TRBD2, 6 bases. Germline V gene data show CDR1 as MNHEY and CDR2 as SMNVEV (reference sequence). This CDR3 has 13 residues. The ends were cut back, 3 bases at V and 3 bases at J, with 8 bases in the middle. CDR3 DNA sequence: TGTGCCAGCAGTTTCGGGGGAGAAGAGACCCAGTACTTC. This encodes CASSFGGEETQYF.

The CDR3 DNA sequence: TGTGCCAGCTCACCACAAGGGACTCACCCTGGAAACACCATATATTTT. Translating it yields CASSPQGTHPGNTIYF. The chain employs TRBV18 and TRBJ1-3; a possible D gene is TRBD1 (5 bases). CDR1 is KGHSH and CDR2 is LQKENI in the germline V gene. The germline V and J ends were trimmed by 1 base and 2 bases, with 12 bases remaining between them. This CDR3 has 16 amino acids.

The chain recombines TRBV6-5 with TRBJ2-5, with 13 bases lining up with TRBD2. CDR1 and CDR2 (germline): MNHEY, SVGAGI. V lost 7 bases, J lost 14 bases, and 7 bases stayed unmatched. This CDR3 is 12 amino acids long. For the CDR3, the DNA is TGTGCCAGCACCGAAGGGACTAGCGGGAATTACTTC. This gives the protein CASTEGTSGNYF.

This clone was observed a few times. The chain uses TRBV2 and TRBJ1-1; unclear D gene. CDR1 SNHLY and CDR2 FYNNEI come from the germline V gene. The V gene lost 7 bases and the J gene lost 2 bases, with 11 bases spanning the gap. CDR3 length: 13 amino acids. CDR3 nucleotides: TGTGCCAGCAAGGCGGAGGGAAACACTGAAGCTTTCTTT. This gives the protein CASKAEGNTEAFF.

This chain uses TRBV28 with TRBJ2-2; 11 nucleotides agree with TRBD2. CDR3 length equals 17 residues. The trim removed 3 bases at V and 7 bases at J, leaving 10 bases unmatched. Germline V lookup: CDR1 MDHEN, CDR2 SYDVKM. CDR3 in DNA: TGTGCCAGCAGTTTTCCTAGACTAGCGGGACTCCGCGGGGAGCTGTTTTTT. Its protein product is CASSFPRLAGLRGELFF.

The V call is TRBV7-8, the J call TRBJ1-2; TRBD1 is a possible D gene (6 bases). V lost 0 bases and J lost 2, with 7 bases in between. Germline loops: CDR1 SGHVS, CDR2 FQNEAQ. The CDR3 contains 14 residues. CDR3 protein: CASSLATGNYGYTF. The CDR3 DNA sequence: TGTGCCAGCAGCTTAGCTACAGGGAACTATGGCTACACCTTC.

This clone showed up just once. This chain uses TRBV19 with TRBJ2-7; 11 bases line up with TRBD2. From germline, CDR1 is LNHDA and CDR2 SQIVND (reference sequence). The CDR3 has 13 residues. With V trimmed by 6 bases and J by 3 bases, 1 base remained unmatched. The CDR3 coding sequence is TGTGCCAGTAGGGGGACTAGCGGCTACGAGCAGTACTTC. It yields the protein CASRGTSGYEQYF.

The chain is built from TRBV27 and TRBJ2-5; D gene uncertain. Looked up from germline, CDR1 is MNHEY and CDR2 is SMNVEV (reference sequence). The CDR3 extends over 10 amino acids. With 8 bases removed from V and 7 bases from J, the gap between germline ends came to 8 bases. Written as DNA, the CDR3 is TGTGCCAGCGATCGAGGGACCCAGTACTTC. As protein: CASDRGTQYF.

The chain joins TRBV25-1 to TRBJ2-2, with TRBD1 identical over 7 bases. The CDR3 contains 15 residues. The V segment lost 4 bases and the J segment 1 base; nucleotides outside the gene matches: 3. The germline gives CDR1 MGHDK, CDR2 SYGVNS. The CDR3 DNA reads as TGTGCCAGCAGTGGGCGACAGGGGAACACCGGGGAGCTGTTTTTT. Its protein product is CASSGRQGNTGELFF.

Here the CDR3 DNA reads TGCGCCAGCAGCTTGGTTTTAGGGGGCCCCTCTGGAAACACCATATATTTT. Protein product: CASSLVLGGPSGNTIYF. This chain connects TRBV5-1 to TRBJ1-3; 7 nucleotides match TRBD1. Trimming cost V 0 bases and J 0 bases; bases outside gene matches: 6. The CDR3 is 17 amino acids. Germline V gives CDR1 SGHRS, CDR2 YFSETQ.

This chain links TRBV4-2 with TRBJ2-3; tentative D call: TRBD2 (6 bases). Germline lookup yields CDR1 LGHNA and CDR2 YNFKEQ. The V and J ends lost 0 bases and 7 bases respectively, with 23 bases between them. The CDR3 contains 18 residues. CDR3 in DNA: TGTGCCAGCAGCCAAGAAGCCCTGGGGGAGCGGGTTAGGTATACGCAGTATTTT. It codes for CASSQEALGERVRYTQYF.

The genes are TRBV30 and TRBJ1-1; 12 bases match TRBD1. After removal of 2 bases from V and 2 bases from J, the junction contained 6 bases not matched to a gene. Germline CDR1 reads GTSNPN; CDR2 reads SVGIG (reference sequence). The length of the CDR3 is 16 residues. This CDR3 reads CAWSRDRGLDNTEAFF. The CDR3 region has the DNA TGTGCCTGGAGTCGGGACAGGGGGCTGGATAACACTGAAGCTTTCTTT. The full variable domain, with the rest looked up from reference TRBV30 and TRBJ1-1, is SQTIHQWPATLVQPVGSPLSLECTVEGTSNPNLYWYRQAAGRGLQLLFYSVGIGQISSEVPQNLSASRPQDRQFILSSKKLLLSDSGFYLCAWSRDRGLDNTEAFFGQGTRLTVV.

J is TRBJ2-2 and V is TRBV2; D uncertain. The germline gives CDR1 SNHLY, CDR2 FYNNEI. The CDR3 length is 12 residues. The germline V and J ends were trimmed by 8 bases and 6 bases, with 10 bases remaining between them. CDR3 in DNA: TGTGCCAGCTCGTTGCAGGCCGGGGAGCTGTTTTTT. This translates into CASSLQAGELFF.

This rearrangement joins TRBV4-2 to TRBJ2-3; 7 bases fit TRBD1. The J segment lost 3 bases and the V segment lost 1 base, leaving 7 bases of the junction unmatched. Germline V lookup: CDR1 LGHNA, CDR2 YNFKEQ. The CDR3 is 16 amino acids. The CDR3 is CASSQGEGASTDTQYF. CDR3 coding DNA: TGTGCCAGCAGCCAAGGCGAGGGGGCGAGTACAGATACGCAGTATTTT.

The chain carries TRBV5-1 and TRBJ1-4; tentatively, D is TRBD1 (6 bases). The V and J ends lost 4 bases and 2 bases respectively, with 12 bases between them. CDR3 length: 15 amino acids. Germline loops: CDR1 SGHRS, CDR2 YFSETQ. The chain's CDR3 is CASSVDRSTNEKLFF. CDR3 in DNA: TGCGCCAGCAGCGTAGACAGGAGCACTAATGAAAAACTGTTTTTT.

The chain has TRBV4-2 and TRBJ2-7; TRBD2 matches 7 bases. The V gene's germline CDR1 is LGHNA and CDR2 YNFKEQ. V was pared by 1 base and J by 0 bases, with 15 bases of the junction left unmatched. The CDR3 sequence is 19 residues long. CDR3 sequence reads: CASSQGGLTREGSSYEQYF. CDR3 nucleotide sequence: TGTGCCAGCAGCCAAGGGGGCCTCACGAGGGAGGGGAGCTCCTACGAGCAGTACTTC.

The chain links TRBV5-1 to TRBJ2-1; 7 bases are shared with TRBD1. The CDR3 totals 13 residues. CDR1 and CDR2 from the germline V gene are SGHRS and YFSETQ. With V trimmed by 0 bases and J by 6 bases, 0 bases remained unmatched. DNA of the CDR3: TGCGCCAGCAGCTTGGGACAGGGCAATGAGCAGTTCTTC. It yields the protein CASSLGQGNEQFF.

The chain recombines TRBV10-3 with TRBJ2-5, with D maybe TRBD2 (5 bases). CDR3 size: 11 residues. From germline, CDR1 is ENHRY and CDR2 SYGVKD. The V end was cut by 3 bases, the J end by 7 bases, with 6 bases between. CDR3 in amino acids: CAISEEGTQYF. CDR3 bases: TGTGCCATCAGTGAAGAGGGGACCCAGTACTTC.

This chain joins TRBV9 and TRBJ2-1, with D perhaps TRBD1 (6 bases). There are 15 residues in the CDR3. Germline lookup yields CDR1 SGDLS and CDR2 YYNGEE. V gave up 0 bases and J gave up 7 bases, with 14 bases separating them. The CDR3 coding sequence is TGTGCCAGCAGCGTAGGGGACACTCTCGGGAATGAGCAGTTCTTC. Its protein product is CASSVGDTLGNEQFF.

With regard to this clone: The junction differs from germline at one of its ends, possibly a read error. This chain connects TRBV11-1 to TRBJ1-1; weak D call: TRBD1 (6 bases). CDR3 length equals 14 residues. Germline values: CDR1 SGHAT, CDR2 FQDESV (reference sequence). The CDR3 sequence is CASSLDRLNTEAFF. The CDR3 DNA is TGTGCCAGCAGTTTAGACAGGCTGAACACTGAAGCTTTCTTT.

In this sample, this clone turned up once. The gene calls are TRBV25-1 and TRBJ2-2; tentatively, D is TRBD2 (6 bases). The CDR3 runs 15 residues. Per the germline V gene, CDR1 is MGHDK and CDR2 is SYGVNS. V was pared by 1 base and J by 5 bases, with 11 bases between. CDR3 protein: CASSEWVGGTGELFF. For the CDR3, the DNA is TGTGCCAGCAGTGAATGGGTAGGAGGGACCGGGGAGCTGTTTTTT.

The chain recombines TRBV7-9 with TRBJ2-1; 9 positions match TRBD1. This CDR3 is 19 amino acids long. Germline V gene sequence: CDR1 SEHNR, CDR2 FQNEAQ (reference sequence). The ends lost 4 bases at V and 6 bases at J; junction bases unmatched: 19. CDR3 nucleotide sequence: TGTGCCAGCAGCTCTAAGTCTGGGACAGGGAGTAAGGTCGGCAATGAGCAGTTCTTC. Translating it yields CASSSKSGTGSKVGNEQFF.

The gene calls are TRBV14 and TRBJ1-1; TRBD1 might be the D (6 bases). The length of the CDR3 is 12 residues. The germline CDR1 and CDR2 sequences are SGHDN and FVKESK. Between the trimmed V and J ends, which lost 3 bases and 9 bases, there was a span of 11 bases. DNA for the CDR3: TGTGCCAGCAGCCAGATCAGGGACAAAGCTTTCTTT. Protein product: CASSQIRDKAFF.

This rearrangement joins TRBV5-1 to TRBJ2-2; 7 nucleotides line up with TRBD1. There are 16 residues in the CDR3. The V and J ends lost 0 bases and 7 bases, in that order; junction bases with no gene match: 9. Germline V CDR1 and CDR2: SGHRS, YFSETQ. The CDR3 DNA is TGCGCCAGCAGCTTGGGGACCGGGACAGTAGGCGGGGAGCTGTTTTTT. Translating gives CASSLGTGTVGGELFF.

The genes are TRBV28 and TRBJ1-3; 9 bases line up with TRBD1. CDR3 length: 15 amino acids. CDR1 and CDR2 from the germline V gene are MDHEN and SYDVKM. The V gene end was trimmed by 5 bases and the J gene end by 4 bases; junction bases not matched to a gene: 6. The CDR3 nucleotides read TGTGCCAGCAGTCCCCGGACAGGGGTAGGAAACACCATATATTTT. It translates to CASSPRTGVGNTIYF.

The chain recombines TRBV4-1 with TRBJ2-7; the D gene is possibly TRBD1 (5 bases). CDR1 and CDR2 (germline): MGHRA, YSYEKL. V lost 1 base and J 2 bases, leaving 12 bases between the germline ends. The CDR3 extends over 15 amino acids. The CDR3 DNA sequence: TGCGCCAGCAGCCAAGCTCCGACAGAACCCTACGAGCAGTACTTC. This sequence encodes CASSQAPTEPYEQYF.

A single count supports this clone. This chain connects TRBV2 to TRBJ1-5; tentative D call: TRBD1 (5 bases). The V gene lost 4 bases and the J gene lost 10 bases, with 17 bases spanning the gap. Germline values: CDR1 SNHLY, CDR2 FYNNEI. The CDR3 spans 14 residues. The CDR3 loop reads CASSGDGGGDPQHF. DNA for the CDR3: TGTGCCAGCAGTGGGGACGGAGGAGGGGATCCCCAGCATTTT.